The 4 T cell receptor beta chains listed next were all sequenced from one sample in a study of cytomegalovirus exposure and HLA in healthy donors. Use of 60 Vbeta and 13 Jbeta primers characterized the PCR. Method: immunoSEQ multiplex PCR; TCRdb's copy keeps in-frame clones and lacks some. The data hold some 150,000 clones, with 80% to 90% observed a single time. The sample consisted of PBMCs. These receptors all come from a man aged 45-65 years in good health and CMV-seropositive.

A single count supports this clone. The chain recombines TRBV7-2 with TRBJ1-5; D may be TRBD1 (5 bases). V lost 1 base and J 1 base, leaving 11 bases between the germline ends. The CDR3 runs 16 residues. Germline lookup yields CDR1 SGHTA and CDR2 FQGNSA. As DNA, the CDR3 is TGTGCCAGCAGCTTAGGTGGGGCCGGGAGCAATCAGCCCCAGCATTTT. Amino acids: CASSLGGAGSNQPQHF.

The chain carries TRBV29-1 and TRBJ2-5, with TRBD2 identical over 12 bases. The length of the CDR3 is 13 residues. After removal of 5 bases from V and 5 bases from J, the junction contained 3 bases not matched to a gene. Looked up from germline, CDR1 is SQVTM and CDR2 is ANQGSEA. For the CDR3, the DNA is TGCAGCGTTCGACTAGCGGGAGATGAGACCCAGTACTTC. Protein sequence: CSVRLAGDETQYF.

This clone was picked up a small number of times. V gene TRBV4-1 combines with J gene TRBJ2-7, with TRBD2 identical over 12 bases. The CDR3 is 18 residues long. V lost 0 bases, J lost 3 bases, and 9 bases stayed unmatched. The germline gives CDR1 MGHRA, CDR2 YSYEKL. CDR3 sequence reads: CASSQDRWGLAGHYEQYF. CDR3 bases: TGCGCCAGCAGCCAAGATCGGTGGGGACTAGCGGGTCACTACGAGCAGTACTTC.

The rearrangement uses TRBV28 and TRBJ2-7; 7 nucleotides align to TRBD1. V was pared by 6 bases and J by 2 bases, with 1 base of the junction left unmatched. Germline CDR1 and CDR2: MDHEN and SYDVKM. The CDR3 totals 12 residues. The DNA of the CDR3 is TGTGCCAGCAGCGACAGGGCCTACGAGCAGTACTTC. It is translated as CASSDRAYEQYF.